A selection of T cell receptor beta chains follows, all from one sample in a study of T cell repertoires in cytomegalovirus infection. TCRdb independently ran MiXCR on the reads; one entry per CDR3 protein. The sample includes about 130,000 distinct CDR3 sequences, 8% to 9% of them seen just once. Sequenced sample: PBMCs. The receptors derive from a human donor in good health (CMV status not recorded). Some clones in this sample may be carry-over from other donors' samples. Both conserved end residues are part of each CDR3. A D gene is named only where the DNA matches it firmly. Size tells how often a clone was seen (once, few, many) or the class of an expanded clone, and some rows leave it out.

clone size	V gene	J gene	D gene	CDR3 DNA	CDR3 protein
.	TRBV11-2	TRBJ2-5	.	TGTGCCAGCAACCCTGGGGACTTCTACCAAGAGACCCAGTACTTC	CASNPGDFYQETQYF
many	TRBV7-2	TRBJ2-7	.	TGTGCCAGCAGCTTACTTTCGTTAGGGAGCGAGCAGTACTTC	CASSLLSLGSEQYF
many	TRBV12-3/TRBV12-4	TRBJ2-1	TRBD2	TGTGCCAGCAGTTCGACCGGCGGGGGGGCATTCGATGAGCAGTTCTTC	CASSSTGGGAFDEQFF
.	TRBV7-9	TRBJ2-3	TRBD2	TGTGCCAGCAGCTTAGTACGCCTCCGGGACTACACCACAGATACGCAGTATTTT	CASSLVRLRDYTTDTQYF
few	TRBV19	TRBJ1-1	.	TGTGCCAGTAGTATAGCAGGGACTGAAGCTTTCTTT	CASSIAGTEAFF
many	TRBV2	TRBJ1-2	.	TGTGCCAAGACGACAAAAATAAATGGCTACACCTTC	CAKTTKINGYTF
many	TRBV28	TRBJ2-7	.	TGTGCCAGCAGGACATTAGGTCCCTACGAGCAGTACTTC	CASRTLGPYEQYF
many	TRBV7-8	TRBJ1-1	TRBD1	TGTGCCAGCAGCTCTACCGGGACAGGGGTAAACACTGAAGCTTTCTTT	CASSSTGTGVNTEAFF
.	TRBV5-1	TRBJ1-2	.	TGCGCCAGCAGCCGGGACGGGGACTATGGCTACACCTTC	CASSRDGDYGYTF
few	TRBV20-1	TRBJ2-7	.	TGCAGTGCTAGATCGGCTAGGGCGGACACCTACGAGCAGTACTTC	CSARSARADTYEQYF
many	TRBV20-1	TRBJ2-4	.	TGCAGTGCTAGAGATCGCGGAGATTTAGCCAAAAACATTCAGTACTTC	CSARDRGDLAKNIQYF
few	TRBV7-8	TRBJ2-2	.	TGTGCCAGCAACCCTCACACCGGGGAGCTGTTTTTT	CASNPHTGELFF
few	TRBV24-1	TRBJ2-3	.	TGTGCCACCAGTGAGCGGAGAACAGATACGCAGTATTTT	CATSERRTDTQYF
many	TRBV20-1	TRBJ2-7	TRBD1	TGCAGTGCAACCGGGACAGGGGGATCCTACGAGCAGTACTTC	CSATGTGGSYEQYF
many	TRBV29-1	TRBJ2-1	.	TGCAGCGTTGAAGATCCCGGGAATGAGCAGTTCTTC	CSVEDPGNEQFF
many	TRBV20-1	TRBJ2-3	.	TGCAGTGCCCCCCTGGGAAGCACAGATACGCAGTATTTT	CSAPLGSTDTQYF
many	TRBV7-2	TRBJ1-2	TRBD1	TGTGCCAGCAGCTTAGCAACAGGGGGCCGATATGGCTACACCTTC	CASSLATGGRYGYTF
.	TRBV19	TRBJ2-1	TRBD2	TGTGCCAGTAGTACCTGGGGAGCGGGGCCTTACAATGAGCAGTTCTTC	CASSTWGAGPYNEQFF
.	TRBV7-2	TRBJ2-4	.	TGTGCCAGCAGCCAGGCGGGACACAAAAACATTCAGTACTTC	CASSQAGHKNIQYF
many	TRBV28	TRBJ1-1	.	TGTGCCAGCAGCGAAGGGGCACTGAACACTGAAGCTTTCTTT	CASSEGALNTEAFF